The next 3 T cell receptor beta chains were all read from a single sample in a study of glioma-infiltrating T cells. Amplification of TCR alpha and beta CDR3 regions from RNA used iRepertoire nested multiplex PCR. TCRdb itself ran the multiplex PCR reads through MiXCR, one entry per CDR3 protein. The sample contains over 90,000 distinct CDR3 sequences, around 30% of which appear only once. The sample was glioma tissue, nonneoplastic brain tissue, or PBMCs (not recorded which). The receptors come from a human donor with low-grade glioma or glioblastoma, undergoing nonglioma brain surgery, or in good health (not recorded which).

This clonotype came up many times. The chain is built from TRBV6-1 and TRBJ2-3, with a possible D match to TRBD2 (5 bases). V shed 5 bases and J shed 5 bases, with 14 bases lying between them. This CDR3 is 14 amino acids long. Looked up from germline, CDR1 is MNHNS and CDR2 is SASEGT. The CDR3, as DNA: TGTGCCAGCAGTTGGAGCGGTGAAGGAGATACGCAGTATTTT. This codes for CASSWSGEGDTQYF.

In this sample, this clonotype turned up a few times. V and J are TRBV7-2 and TRBJ2-2; D is possibly TRBD2 (6 bases). Trimming removed 6 bases from V and 7 bases from J, with 18 bases in between. The CDR3 is 15 amino acids. The germline gives CDR1 SGHTA, CDR2 FQGNSA. CDR3 sequence (DNA): TGTGCCAGCAGAGAGTCTAGCGTCGTGAGCGGGGAGCTGTTTTTT. Translating it yields CASRESSVVSGELFF. Full variable domain (missing parts from reference TRBV7-2 and TRBJ2-2): GAGVSQSPSNKVTEKGKDVELRCDPISGHTALYWYRQSLGQGLEFLIYFQGNSAPDKSGLPSDRFSAERTGGSVSTLTIQRTQQEDSAVYLCASRESSVVSGELFFGEGSRLTVL.

With regard to this clonotype: This may stem from a read error, because a much larger clone lies one nucleotide away. V gene TRBV20-1 combines with J gene TRBJ1-6; D possibly corresponds to TRBD1 (6 bases). The CDR3 runs 13 residues. Looked up from germline, CDR1 is DFQATT and CDR2 is SNEGSKA (reference sequence). In DNA, the CDR3 is TGCGGTGCCGTGGGACATTTAGATTCACCCCTCCACTTT. This encodes CGAVGHLDSPLHF.